The clone carrying this T cell receptor (beta chain) was observed many times. The data are from a study of T cells in Graves' hyperthyroidism and ophthalmopathy. The TCR beta CDR3 regions underwent amplification using RNA transcripts as the source. Primed by the HTBI set, a first-round RT-PCR was run on the TCR CDR3. TCRdb reanalysed the multiplex PCR reads using MiXCR and keeps one entry per CDR3 protein. The sample comprises over 500,000 distinct CDR3 sequences, around 13% of which are singletons, and approximately 15% rests with the top ten. Patients aged 18 to 65 had newly diagnosed hyperthyroidism that had lasted under 2 months. The source is a woman in her forties with Graves' hyperthyroidism. Sequencing was carried out using blood.

The CDR3 DNA sequence: TGTGCCAGCAGTTTCGGACTAGCGGGAAGGTACGAGCAGTACTTC. Amino acid sequence: CASSFGLAGRYEQYF. The chain employs TRBV28 and TRBJ2-7, with 12 bases matching TRBD2. V shed 3 bases, J shed 4 bases, and the junction held 4 bases outside the gene matches. CDR1 and CDR2 (germline): MDHEN, SYDVKM. This CDR3 is built from 15 residues.